The rows below give T cell receptor beta chains drawn from one sample of a study of T cells in Graves' hyperthyroidism and ophthalmopathy. Each CDR3 protein is one row after TCRdb ran MiXCR on the multiplex PCR reads. This table has 380,000 or so distinct CDR3 sequences, about 13% appearing once. Material for sequencing was blood. The receptors were sampled from a man aged 25-45 years with Graves' hyperthyroidism that later progressed to Graves' ophthalmopathy. CDR3s include the opening cysteine and the closing phenylalanine or tryptophan. Fields, in order: J gene, D gene, clone size, V gene, CDR3 DNA, CDR3 protein. D genes are given only for firm matches. The size entry is marked missing in some rows and otherwise reads once, few, many or a size class.

TRBJ1-4 - - TRBV7-9 TGTGCCAGCAGCCAAGGCGGACGGCTCCTTGAAAAACTGTTTTTT CASSQGGRLLEKLFF
TRBJ1-4 - many TRBV12-3/TRBV12-4 TGTGCCAGCAGTTTTTTAGCCCCGATCCTGGGACATGAAAAACTGTTTTTT CASSFLAPILGHEKLFF
TRBJ2-1 - few TRBV27 TGTGCCAGCACCCCGTCGGTTGGTGTCTATGAGCAGTTCTTC CASTPSVGVYEQFF
TRBJ2-3 - many TRBV6-1 TGTGCCAGCAGCCCCCGGGGGTCCGTAGATACGCAGTATTTT CASSPRGSVDTQYF
TRBJ2-3 TRBD2 few TRBV5-8 TGTGCCAGCAGCGCTAGCGGGGGGGGGACAGATACGCAGTATTTT CASSASGGGTDTQYF
TRBJ2-7 - many TRBV11-2 TGTGCCAGCAGCTTAGTTTTATCCTACGAGCAGTACTTC CASSLVLSYEQYF
TRBJ2-2 - few TRBV11-2 TGTGCCAGCAGCCCCCGGGGGGCCCTGAACACCGGGGAGCTGTTTTTT CASSPRGALNTGELFF
TRBJ2-7 TRBD1 many TRBV29-1 TGCAGCGCTGTGACAGGGGGAATCTACGAGCAGTACTTC CSAVTGGIYEQYF
TRBJ1-6 TRBD1 - TRBV28 TGTGCCAGCAGTCCCCCCCAGGGGACAGGGGGTTCACCCCTCCACTTT CASSPPQGTGGSPLHF
TRBJ2-2 - - TRBV27 TGTACCAGCAGCCATACCCTGCGTAGCACCGGGGAGCTGTTTTTT CTSSHTLRSTGELFF
TRBJ1-5 - once TRBV19 TGTGCCAGTGAGATATGGGTAGGTAGCAATCAGCCCCAGCATTTT CASEIWVGSNQPQHF
TRBJ2-7 - - TRBV4-2 TGTGCCAGCAGCCAAGGAAGTAAGGACTGGAGCTCCTACGAGCAGTACTTC CASSQGSKDWSSYEQYF
TRBJ2-2 TRBD2 many TRBV2 TGTGCCAGCAGTGTACCGCGGCTAGCGGGGGCCGGGGAGCTGTTTTTT CASSVPRLAGAGELFF
TRBJ1-1 - few TRBV28 TGTGCCAGCAAGGCTGCAGGTGCCGACACTGAAGCTTTCTTT CASKAAGADTEAFF
TRBJ2-5 TRBD2 - TRBV13 TGTGCCAGCAGCTTAACTGAAATAGCGGGGGACCCGTACCAAGAGACCCAGTACTTC CASSLTEIAGDPYQETQYF
TRBJ1-4 - many TRBV18 TGTGCCAGCTCCCGACAGGCACCAGGGAATGAAAAACTGTTTTTT CASSRQAPGNEKLFF
TRBJ2-1 - few TRBV29-1 TGCAGCGTTGTTGGGGGGCTCCAAAATGAGCAGTTCTTC CSVVGGLQNEQFF
TRBJ2-1 - few TRBV24-1 TGTGCCACCAGTATGGGGGGCGCTCGAGGTGAGCAGTTCTTC CATSMGGARGEQFF
TRBJ1-1 - many TRBV5-1 TGCGCCAGCAGCCCGCGGTGGAGCGGGGACACTGAAGCTTTCTTT CASSPRWSGDTEAFF
TRBJ1-1 - - TRBV25-1 TGTGCCAGCATGTGGGATAACGGTGAAGCTTTCTTT CASMWDNGEAFF
TRBJ1-6 - many TRBV7-8 TGTGCCAGCAGCTTAGCCGGCAGGGATTCACCCCTCCACTTT CASSLAGRDSPLHF
TRBJ2-7 - - TRBV29-1 TGCAGCGTGCGGGACGCAACCTACGAGCAGTACTTC CSVRDATYEQYF